The 5 T cell receptor beta chains listed next were all sequenced from one sample in a study of shared clonotypes between healthy human individuals. Here immunoSEQ multiplex PCR was the method, and the copy in TCRdb shows in-frame clones only, minus some. Among about 2.1 million clones listed, around 95% were seen once. Positive CCR7 selection of CD45RO-negative cells yielded the naive CD8 cells, and terminally differentiated effector memory CD45RA+ cells were excluded. The sample consisted of naive CD8+ T cells from PBMCs. These receptors were obtained from a man between 18 and 29 years old in good health. Some clones in this sample may be carry-over from other donors' samples.

The chain joins TRBV27 to TRBJ1-3; the match to TRBD1 covers 7 bases. The CDR3 totals 17 residues. V shed 5 bases, J shed 1 base, and the junction held 11 bases outside the gene matches. The germline gives CDR1 MNHEY, CDR2 SMNVEV (reference sequence). CDR3 sequence: CASSTHRQGISGNTIYF. CDR3 coding DNA: TGTGCCAGCAGTACCCACAGACAGGGAATATCTGGAAACACCATATATTTT.

This chain uses TRBV5-1 with TRBJ2-7; D may be TRBD1 (5 bases). The ends were cut back, 1 base at V and 3 bases at J, with 11 bases in the middle. The CDR3 totals 14 residues. The germline CDR1 and CDR2 sequences are SGHRS and YFSETQ. The CDR3 DNA follows: TGCGCCAGCAGCTTGAGGCCAGGGCACTACGAGCAGTACTTC. Amino acids: CASSLRPGHYEQYF.

V and J are TRBV5-6 and TRBJ1-1; TRBD1 aligns across 7 bases. Germline CDR1 is SGHDT and CDR2 is YYEEEE. This CDR3 spans 17 amino acids. After removal of 6 bases from V and 0 bases from J, the junction contained 14 bases not matched to a gene. CDR3 nucleotide sequence: TGTGCCAGCACTACTGGTGGACAGGCTTCAATGAACACTGAAGCTTTCTTT. It is translated as CASTTGGQASMNTEAFF. Using reference TRBV5-6 and TRBJ1-1 for the parts outside the CDR3, the full variable domain is DAGVTQSPTHLIKTRGQQVTLRCSPKSGHDTVSWYQQALGQGPQFIFQYYEEEERQRGNFPDRFSGHQFPNYSSELNVNALLLGDSALYLCASTTGGQASMNTEAFFGQGTRLTVV.

The J gene is TRBJ2-1, the V gene TRBV11-2, with D possibly called TRBD1 or TRBD2 (7 bases each). Germline V gives CDR1 SGHAT, CDR2 FQNNGV. V dropped 5 bases and J dropped 8 bases, with 13 bases sitting between them. The CDR3 extends over 13 amino acids. This chain's CDR3 is CASSPGGVDEQFF. The CDR3 DNA sequence: TGTGCCAGCAGCCCAGGGGGGGTCGATGAGCAGTTCTTC. Using reference TRBV11-2 and TRBJ2-1 for the parts outside the CDR3, the full variable domain is EAGVAQSPRYKIIEKRQSVAFWCNPISGHATLYWYQQILGQGPKLLIQFQNNGVVDDSQLPKDRFSAERLKGVDSTLKIQPAKLEDSAVYLCASSPGGVDEQFFGPGTRLTVL.

This sequence joins TRBV28 and TRBJ2-7, with 7 bases matching TRBD2. The CDR3 length is 16 residues. The junction had 9 bases not matched to a gene; V was cut back by 4 bases and J by 0 bases. Germline-derived CDR1 and CDR2 are MDHEN and SYDVKM. For the CDR3, the DNA is TGTGCCAGCAGTTCAAAGAGCGGGGCCCTCTCCTACGAGCAGTACTTC. Its protein product is CASSSKSGALSYEQYF.